Listed below are T cell receptor beta chains from one sample, sequenced in a study of cytomegalovirus exposure and HLA in healthy donors. Data came from immunoSEQ multiplex PCR; TCRdb stores just in-frame clones and leaves some out. The data hold some 93,000 clones, with approximately 81% observed a single time. Sequencing was performed on PBMCs. These receptors were collected from a middle-aged woman in good health and CMV-seronegative. CDR3s include the opening cysteine and the closing phenylalanine or tryptophan. The D gene is left open where the match is weak. A row's size may be missing; if present it is once, few, many or a size class.

TGTGCCAGCAGTTACAACAGGGTCGACCAGCCCCAGCATTTT,CASSYNRVDQPQHF,TRBJ1-5,TRBV27,few,-
TGTGCCAGCAGCGAACAGGGAACCGGGGAGCTGTTTTTT,CASSEQGTGELFF,TRBJ2-2,TRBV7-3,once,-
TGTGCCAGCAGCACAACAGGGGGGATCTCTGGAAACACCATATATTTT,CASSTTGGISGNTIYF,TRBJ1-3,TRBV7-9,-,TRBD1
TGTGCCAGCAACCCAGGTTCTGGAAACACCATATATTTT,CASNPGSGNTIYF,TRBJ1-3,TRBV6-1,many,-
TGTGCCAGCAGCAATTCCAGGCCCGTCGACAGAACTTTGAACACTGAAGCTTTCTTT,CASSNSRPVDRTLNTEAFF,TRBJ1-1,TRBV21-1,-,-
TGTGCCAGCAGCCCCGGCCCGGAGGAAAAACTGTTTTTT,CASSPGPEEKLFF,TRBJ1-4,TRBV7-9,few,-
TGTGCCAGCAGTTACGACAGGGTTCGGAACGAGCAGTACTTC,CASSYDRVRNEQYF,TRBJ2-7,TRBV6-5,few,TRBD1
TGTGCCAGCAGCTTCCAAGGAGGGCTCCCCCCCAGGCACGAGCAGTACTTC,CASSFQGGLPPRHEQYF,TRBJ2-7,TRBV7-2,-,-
TGTGCCAGCACCATACTAGCGGGAGGAATGAATGAGCAGTTCTTC,CASTILAGGMNEQFF,TRBJ2-1,TRBV9,-,TRBD2
TGTGCCAGCAGCGTAGTTCCGGGAGGGACGGGGTACAATGAGCAGTTCTTC,CASSVVPGGTGYNEQFF,TRBJ2-1,TRBV9,-,TRBD2
TGTGCCAGCGACAGACAGGGGGCCTACGAGCAGTACTTC,CASDRQGAYEQYF,TRBJ2-7,TRBV5-5,-,TRBD1
TGCGCCAGCAGTTACGGACTAGCGGGAGAACCAGATACGCAGTATTTT,CASSYGLAGEPDTQYF,TRBJ2-3,TRBV5-1,-,TRBD2
TGTGCCAGCAGCGGTAAGCGTTTGATCGGAGGGGGCAGGAATCAGCCCCAGCATTTT,CASSGKRLIGGGRNQPQHF,TRBJ1-5,TRBV9,-,TRBD1
TGTGCCAGCAGCTTAAACAGGGTGAACACTGAAGCTTTCTTT,CASSLNRVNTEAFF,TRBJ1-1,TRBV7-2,-,-